The source of this TCR beta chain is a study of response to subunit inactivated influenza vaccine. Notes on the study in general: Each seasonal influenza vaccination recruits few new T cells, the authors suggested.

On this clonotype itself: Its target is unknown.

CDR1 is SGHRS, CDR2 YFSETQ, per germline. V gave up 4 bases and J gave up 0 bases; unmatched junction bases: 7. This CDR3 spans 16 amino acids. TCRdb processed the RT-PCR reads anew with MiXCR; each CDR3 protein has one entry. The sample consists of approximately 310,000 distinct CDR3 sequences, less than 25% of them appearing once. This TCR came from a man aged 45 to 75 who received an inactivated influenza vaccine. This chain connects TRBV5-1 to TRBJ2-1; 7 nucleotides line up with TRBD1. The specimen was PBMCs from blood, collected less than 22 months after vaccination. The CDR3 sequence is CASSGRPGGSYNEQFF. In DNA, the CDR3 is TGCGCCAGCAGCGGACGACCAGGGGGCTCCTACAATGAGCAGTTCTTC.